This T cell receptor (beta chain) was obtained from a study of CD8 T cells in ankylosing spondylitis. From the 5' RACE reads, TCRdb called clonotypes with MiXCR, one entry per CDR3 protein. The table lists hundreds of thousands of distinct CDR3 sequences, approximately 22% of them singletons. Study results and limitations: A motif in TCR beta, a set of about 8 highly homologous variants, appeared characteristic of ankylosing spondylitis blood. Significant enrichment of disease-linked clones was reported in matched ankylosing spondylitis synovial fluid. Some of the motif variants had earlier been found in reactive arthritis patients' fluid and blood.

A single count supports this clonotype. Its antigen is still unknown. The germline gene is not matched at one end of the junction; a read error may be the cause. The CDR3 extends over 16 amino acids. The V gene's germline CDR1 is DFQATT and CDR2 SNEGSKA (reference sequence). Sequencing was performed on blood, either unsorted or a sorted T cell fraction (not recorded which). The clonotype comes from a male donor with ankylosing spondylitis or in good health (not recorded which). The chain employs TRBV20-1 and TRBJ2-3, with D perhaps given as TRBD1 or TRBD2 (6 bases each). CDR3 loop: CCARLSGGQVTDTQYF. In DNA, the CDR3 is TGCTGTGCTAGGTTGTCTGGGGGGCAAGTCACAGATACGCAGTATTTT.